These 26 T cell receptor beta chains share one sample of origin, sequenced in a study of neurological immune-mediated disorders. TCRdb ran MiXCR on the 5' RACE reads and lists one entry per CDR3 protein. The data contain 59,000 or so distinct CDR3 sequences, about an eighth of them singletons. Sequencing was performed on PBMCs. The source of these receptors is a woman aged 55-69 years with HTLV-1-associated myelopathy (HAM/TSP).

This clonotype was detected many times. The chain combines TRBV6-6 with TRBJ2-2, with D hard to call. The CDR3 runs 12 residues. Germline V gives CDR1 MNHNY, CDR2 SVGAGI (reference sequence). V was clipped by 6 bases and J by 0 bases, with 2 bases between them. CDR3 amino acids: CASRTNTGELFF. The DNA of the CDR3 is TGTGCCAGCAGGACGAACACCGGGGAGCTGTTTTTT.

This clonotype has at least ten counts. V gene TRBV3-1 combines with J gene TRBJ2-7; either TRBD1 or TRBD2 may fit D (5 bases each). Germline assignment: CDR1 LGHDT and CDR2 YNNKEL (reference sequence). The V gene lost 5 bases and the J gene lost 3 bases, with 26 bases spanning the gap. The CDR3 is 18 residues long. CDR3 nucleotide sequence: TGTGCCAGCAGCGAGGTTCTTGACAGTGACTATTGGGGCTACGAGCAGTACTTC. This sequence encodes CASSEVLDSDYWGYEQYF.

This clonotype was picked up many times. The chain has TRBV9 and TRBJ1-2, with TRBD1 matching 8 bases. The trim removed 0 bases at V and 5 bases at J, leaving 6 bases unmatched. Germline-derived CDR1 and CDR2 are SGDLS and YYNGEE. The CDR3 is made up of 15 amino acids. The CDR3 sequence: CASSVADRVLYGYTF. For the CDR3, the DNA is TGTGCCAGCAGCGTAGCGGACAGGGTATTATATGGCTACACCTTC.

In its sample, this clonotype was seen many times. The CDR3 DNA reads TGCGCCAGCAGCATAAGACTAGCGGGAGTGGGGAACACCGGGGAGCTGTTTTTT. It specifies CASSIRLAGVGNTGELFF. The chain combines TRBV5-1 with TRBJ2-2; TRBD2 aligns across 12 bases. This CDR3 spans 18 amino acids. Germline lookup yields CDR1 SGHRS and CDR2 YFSETQ. V was clipped by 4 bases and J by 1 base; unmatched bases: 8.

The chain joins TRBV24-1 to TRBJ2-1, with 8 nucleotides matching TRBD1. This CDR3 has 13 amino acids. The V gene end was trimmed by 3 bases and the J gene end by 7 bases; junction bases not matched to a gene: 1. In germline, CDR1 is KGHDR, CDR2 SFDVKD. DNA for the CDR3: TGTGCCACCAGTGATAACAGGGGGAATGAGCAGTTCTTC. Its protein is CATSDNRGNEQFF.

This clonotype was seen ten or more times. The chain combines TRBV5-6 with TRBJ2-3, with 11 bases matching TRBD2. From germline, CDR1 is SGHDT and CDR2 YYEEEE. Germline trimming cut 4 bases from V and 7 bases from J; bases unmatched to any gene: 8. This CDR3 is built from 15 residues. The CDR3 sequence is CASSPWTSGSYTQYF. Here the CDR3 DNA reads TGTGCCAGCAGCCCCTGGACTAGCGGGTCTTATACGCAGTATTTT.

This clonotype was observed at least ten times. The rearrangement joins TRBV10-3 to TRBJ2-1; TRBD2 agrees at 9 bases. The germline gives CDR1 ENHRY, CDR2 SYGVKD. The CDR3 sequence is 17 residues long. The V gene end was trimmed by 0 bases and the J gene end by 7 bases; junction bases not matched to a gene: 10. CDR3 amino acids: CAISESRASGDRNEQFF. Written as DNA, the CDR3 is TGTGCCATCAGTGAGTCTCGGGCTAGCGGGGATCGGAATGAGCAGTTCTTC.

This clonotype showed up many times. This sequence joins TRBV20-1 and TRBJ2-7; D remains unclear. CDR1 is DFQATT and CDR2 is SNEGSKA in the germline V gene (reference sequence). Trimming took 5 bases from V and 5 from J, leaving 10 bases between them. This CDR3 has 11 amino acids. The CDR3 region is CSASRVDEQYF. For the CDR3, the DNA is TGCAGTGCTTCTAGGGTCGACGAGCAGTACTTC.

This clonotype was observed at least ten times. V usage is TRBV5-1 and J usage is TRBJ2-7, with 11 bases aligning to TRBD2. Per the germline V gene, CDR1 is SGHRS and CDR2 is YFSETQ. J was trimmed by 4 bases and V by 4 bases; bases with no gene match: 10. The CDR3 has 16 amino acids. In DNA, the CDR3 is TGCGCCAGCAGCCCCCGAATGACTAGCGGGACTTACGAGCAGTACTTC. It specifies CASSPRMTSGTYEQYF.

As DNA, the CDR3 is TGCGCCAGCAGCTTGGGGGGCTGCTCCTACAATGAGCAGTTCTTC. This codes for CASSLGGCSYNEQFF. The J gene is TRBJ2-1, the V gene TRBV5-1, with D perhaps matching TRBD1 (5 bases). The CDR3 consists of 15 residues. Germline lookup yields CDR1 SGHRS and CDR2 YFSETQ. V was clipped by 0 bases and J by 0 bases, with 7 bases between them.

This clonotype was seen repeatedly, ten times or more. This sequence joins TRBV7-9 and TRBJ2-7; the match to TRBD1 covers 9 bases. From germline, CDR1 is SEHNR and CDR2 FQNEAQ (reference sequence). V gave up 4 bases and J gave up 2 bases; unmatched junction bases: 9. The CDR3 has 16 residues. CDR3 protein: CASSYPGDREAYEQYF. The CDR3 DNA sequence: TGTGCCAGCAGCTACCCCGGGGACAGGGAGGCCTACGAGCAGTACTTC. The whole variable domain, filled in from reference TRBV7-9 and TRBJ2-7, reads DTGVSQNPRHKITKRGQNVTFRCDPISEHNRLYWYRQTLGQGPEFLTYFQNEAQLEKSRLLSDRFSAERPKGSFSTLEIQRTEQGDSAMYLCASSYPGDREAYEQYFGPGTRLTVT.

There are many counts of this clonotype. DNA of the CDR3: TGCGCCAGCAGCTTAAGGGACAGGGGAACCGGGGAGCTGTTTTTT. Translating it yields CASSLRDRGTGELFF. The V call is TRBV5-1, the J call TRBJ2-2; 10 bases align to TRBD1. The germline V gene has CDR1 SGHRS and CDR2 YFSETQ. The CDR3 runs 15 residues. Losses at the gene ends were 2 bases for V and 5 bases for J; bases not matched to a gene: 3.

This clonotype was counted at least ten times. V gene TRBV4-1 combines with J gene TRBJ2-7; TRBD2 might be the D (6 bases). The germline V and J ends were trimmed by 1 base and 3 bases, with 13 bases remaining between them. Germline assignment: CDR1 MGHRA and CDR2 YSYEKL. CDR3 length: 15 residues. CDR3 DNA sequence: TGCGCCAGCAGCCAAGGCGGGAACGGGGTCTACGAGCAGTACTTC. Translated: CASSQGGNGVYEQYF.

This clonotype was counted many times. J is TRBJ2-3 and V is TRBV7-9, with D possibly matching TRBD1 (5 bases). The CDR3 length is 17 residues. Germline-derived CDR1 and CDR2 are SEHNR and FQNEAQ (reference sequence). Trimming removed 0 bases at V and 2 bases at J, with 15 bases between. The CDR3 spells CASSLARGRGNTDTQYF. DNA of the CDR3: TGTGCCAGCAGCTTAGCAAGGGGAAGAGGAAACACAGATACGCAGTATTTT.

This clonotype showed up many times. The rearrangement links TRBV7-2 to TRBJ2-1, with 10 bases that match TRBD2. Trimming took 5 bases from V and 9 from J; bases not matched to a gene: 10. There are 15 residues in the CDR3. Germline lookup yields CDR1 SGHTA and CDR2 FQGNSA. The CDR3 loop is CASSRGLAEGGEQFF. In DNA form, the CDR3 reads TGTGCCAGCAGCAGAGGACTAGCGGAGGGGGGTGAGCAGTTCTTC.

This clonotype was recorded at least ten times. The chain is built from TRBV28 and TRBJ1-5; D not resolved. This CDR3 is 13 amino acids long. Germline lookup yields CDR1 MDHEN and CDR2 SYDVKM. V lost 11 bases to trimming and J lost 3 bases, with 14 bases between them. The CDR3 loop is CAAAAQLNQPQHF. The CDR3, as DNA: TGTGCCGCCGCGGCACAGCTCAATCAGCCCCAGCATTTT. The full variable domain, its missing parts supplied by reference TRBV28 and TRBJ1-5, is DVKVTQSSRYLVKRTGEKVFLECVQDMDHENMFWYRQDPGLGLRLIYFSYDVKMKEKGDIPEGYSVSREKKERFSLILESASTNQTSMYLCAAAAQLNQPQHFGDGTRLSIL.

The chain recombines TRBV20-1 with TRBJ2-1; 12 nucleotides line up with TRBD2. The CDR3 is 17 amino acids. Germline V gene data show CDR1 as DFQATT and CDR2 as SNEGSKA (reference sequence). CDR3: CAPSGTSGHTRVNEQFF. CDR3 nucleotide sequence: TGCGCCCCCTCCGGGACTAGCGGGCACACAAGGGTAAATGAGCAGTTCTTC.

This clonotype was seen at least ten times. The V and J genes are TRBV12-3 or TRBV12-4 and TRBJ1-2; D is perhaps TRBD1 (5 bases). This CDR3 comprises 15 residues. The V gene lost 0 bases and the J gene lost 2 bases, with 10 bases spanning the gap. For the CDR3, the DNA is TGTGCCAGCAGTTTAGCACAGGCGCTAAACTATGGCTACACCTTC. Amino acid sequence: CASSLAQALNYGYTF.

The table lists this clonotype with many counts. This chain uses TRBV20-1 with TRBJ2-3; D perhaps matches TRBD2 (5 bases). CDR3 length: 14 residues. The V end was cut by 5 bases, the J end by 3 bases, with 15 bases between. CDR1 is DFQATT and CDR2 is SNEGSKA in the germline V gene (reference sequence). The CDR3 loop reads CSALDPGMTDTQYF. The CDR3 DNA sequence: TGCAGTGCTTTGGATCCGGGGATGACAGATACGCAGTATTTT.

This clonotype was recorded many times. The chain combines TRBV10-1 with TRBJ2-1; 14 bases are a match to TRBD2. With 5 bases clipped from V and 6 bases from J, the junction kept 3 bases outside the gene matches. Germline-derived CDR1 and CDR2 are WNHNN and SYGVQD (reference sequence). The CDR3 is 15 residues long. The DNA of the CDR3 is TGCGCCAGCAGTCCCGGGACTAGCGGGAGCAATGAGCAGTTCTTC. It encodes CASSPGTSGSNEQFF.

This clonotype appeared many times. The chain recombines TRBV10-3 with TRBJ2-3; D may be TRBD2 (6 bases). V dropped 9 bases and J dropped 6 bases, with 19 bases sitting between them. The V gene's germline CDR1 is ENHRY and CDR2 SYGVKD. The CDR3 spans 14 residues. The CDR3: CAIAERGMTDTQYF. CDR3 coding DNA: TGTGCCATAGCCGAGCGCGGGATGACCGATACGCAGTATTTT.

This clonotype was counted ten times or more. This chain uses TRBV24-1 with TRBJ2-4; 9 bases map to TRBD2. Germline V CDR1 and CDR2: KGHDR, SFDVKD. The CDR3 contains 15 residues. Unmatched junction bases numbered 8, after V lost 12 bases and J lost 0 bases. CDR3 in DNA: TGTGCCGCTTCCGGGACTAGCACAGCCAAAAACATTCAGTACTTC. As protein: CAASGTSTAKNIQYF.

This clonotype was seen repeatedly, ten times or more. The CDR3 DNA is TGTGCCAGCAGCCCAAACCTGGGTGAGCAGTTCTTC. Protein: CASSPNLGEQFF. This sequence joins TRBV7-3 and TRBJ2-1; no clear D. CDR1 and CDR2 (germline): SGHTA, FQGTGA. CDR3 length: 12 residues. V lost 5 bases, J lost 9 bases, and 11 bases lay in between. The full variable domain, completed using reference TRBV7-3 and TRBJ2-1, is GAGVSQTPSNKVTEKGKYVELRCDPISGHTALYWYRQSLGQGPEFLIYFQGTGAADDSGLPNDRFFAVRPEGSVSTLKIQRTERGDSAVYLCASSPNLGEQFFGPGTRLTVL.

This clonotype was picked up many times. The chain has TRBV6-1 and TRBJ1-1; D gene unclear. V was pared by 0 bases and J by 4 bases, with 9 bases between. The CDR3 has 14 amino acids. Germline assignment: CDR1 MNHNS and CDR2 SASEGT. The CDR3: CASSEAGLATEAFF. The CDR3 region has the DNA TGTGCCAGCAGTGAAGCAGGGTTGGCCACTGAAGCTTTCTTT.

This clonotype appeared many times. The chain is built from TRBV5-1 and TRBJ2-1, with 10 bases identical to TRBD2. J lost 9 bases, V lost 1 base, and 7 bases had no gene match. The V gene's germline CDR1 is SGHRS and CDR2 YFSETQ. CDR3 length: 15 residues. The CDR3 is CASSLITSGNSEQFF. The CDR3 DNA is TGCGCCAGCAGCTTGATCACTAGCGGGAATAGTGAGCAGTTCTTC. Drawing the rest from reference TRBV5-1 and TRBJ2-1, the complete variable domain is KAGVTQTPRYLIKTRGQQVTLSCSPISGHRSVSWYQQTPGQGLQFLFEYFSETQRNKGNFPGRFSGRQFSNSRSEMNVSTLELGDSALYLCASSLITSGNSEQFFGPGTRLTVL.

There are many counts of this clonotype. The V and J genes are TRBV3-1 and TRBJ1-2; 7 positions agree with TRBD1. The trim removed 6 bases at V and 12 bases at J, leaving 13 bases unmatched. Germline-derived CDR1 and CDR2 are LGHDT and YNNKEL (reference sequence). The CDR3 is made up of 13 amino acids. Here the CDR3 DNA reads TGTGCCAGCAGACCGACAGGGCTGGAAATCAACACCTTC. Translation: CASRPTGLEINTF.